Listed here are 29 T cell receptor beta chains from one sample, sequenced in a study of T cell repertoires in cytomegalovirus infection. For these TCRs, the target antigens are not known. TCRdb reprocessed the reads with MiXCR, giving one entry per CDR3 protein. The data contain 750,000 to 900,000 distinct CDR3 sequences, almost 30% of them seen just once; the ten biggest clones take up roughly 14%. The sample consisted of cultured CD8+ T cells from PBMCs, taken from culture after CMV antigen stimulation. The receptors derive from a human donor in good health (CMV status not recorded). Some clones in this sample may be carry-over from other donors' samples.

This clonotype occurred a few times. This rearrangement joins TRBV4-1 to TRBJ2-7; 8 bases align to TRBD2. Looked up from germline, CDR1 is MGHRA and CDR2 is YSYEKL. J gave up 4 bases and V 0 bases, and 14 bases lay outside the gene matches. CDR3 length: 18 amino acids. This chain's CDR3 is CASSQDIAGLDTEYEQYF. CDR3 DNA sequence: TGCGCCAGCAGCCAAGATATAGCGGGACTAGATACAGAATACGAGCAGTACTTC.

The chain has TRBV20-1 and TRBJ2-1, with 9 bases identical to TRBD2. Germline V lookup: CDR1 DFQATT, CDR2 SNEGSKA (reference sequence). CDR3 size: 13 residues. V lost 6 bases, J lost 8 bases, and 8 bases stayed unmatched. CDR3 DNA sequence: TGCAGTGCCCTGGGACTAGCCTGGGATGAGCAGTTCTTC. It translates to CSALGLAWDEQFF.

Concerning this clonotype: A read error may be the cause here, since a much bigger clone is one base away. The gene calls are TRBV28 and TRBJ2-7, with 7 bases matching TRBD1. Germline V CDR1 and CDR2: MDHEN, SYDVKM. There are 15 residues in the CDR3. The ends lost 5 bases at V and 2 bases at J; junction bases unmatched: 9. The CDR3 bases are TGTGCCAGCAGTCGGGACAGAGGGAACCCCTACGAGCAGTACGTC. It encodes CASSRDRGNPYEQYV.

In this sample, this clonotype turned up a few times. The chain employs TRBV6-6 and TRBJ2-1; perhaps TRBD2 as D (6 bases). The CDR3 extends over 10 amino acids. Germline CDR1 and CDR2: MNHNY and SVGAGI (reference sequence). The V and J ends lost 11 bases and 6 bases respectively, with 8 bases between them. CDR3 DNA sequence: TGTGCCGTGGGGGGCAATGAGCAGTTCTTC. Amino acids: CAVGGNEQFF.

This chain uses TRBV9 with TRBJ1-1; D gene unclear. This CDR3 has 12 amino acids. Germline V gene data show CDR1 as SGDLS and CDR2 as YYNGEE. V gave up 4 bases and J gave up 7 bases, with 11 bases separating them. This CDR3 reads CASSSRTGEAFF. In DNA, the CDR3 is TGTGCCAGCAGCTCCCGGACGGGTGAAGCTTTCTTT. The full variable domain, its missing parts supplied by reference TRBV9 and TRBJ1-1, is DSGVTQTPKHLITATGQRVTLRCSPRSGDLSVYWYQQSLDQGLQFLIQYYNGEERAKGNILERFSAQQFPDLHSELNLSSLELGDSALYFCASSSRTGEAFFGQGTRLTVV.

This clonotype was recorded many times. The chain carries TRBV7-8 and TRBJ1-5; the match to TRBD1 covers 8 bases. Losses at the gene ends were 1 base for V and 0 bases for J; bases not matched to a gene: 5. Germline CDR1 and CDR2: SGHVS and FQNEAQ. The CDR3 consists of 17 residues. The CDR3 sequence is CASSLDRGSYSNQPQHF. The CDR3 DNA follows: TGTGCCAGCAGCTTAGACAGGGGGTCTTATAGCAATCAGCCCCAGCATTTT.

This clonotype was detected a few times. The rearrangement joins TRBV14 to TRBJ2-7; D remains unclear. The germline CDR1 and CDR2 sequences are SGHDN and FVKESK. The CDR3 has 15 residues. V dropped 4 bases and J dropped 0 bases, with 13 bases sitting between them. The CDR3 DNA is TGTGCCAGCAGCCCCAGACGGGTACCCTCCTACGAGCAGTACTTC. As protein: CASSPRRVPSYEQYF.

In this sample, this clonotype turned up a few times. The V gene is TRBV11-3, the J gene TRBJ2-1; TRBD2 aligns across 16 bases. Germline CDR1 reads SGHNT; CDR2 reads YENEEA. V shed 5 bases, J shed 1 base, and the junction held 8 bases outside the gene matches. The length of the CDR3 is 19 residues. CDR3 bases: TGTGCCAGCAGCGGTGGGACTAGCGGGGGGGCCGGTTCCTACAATGAGCAGTTCTTC. It codes for CASSGGTSGGAGSYNEQFF. The full variable domain, with the rest looked up from reference TRBV11-3 and TRBJ2-1, is EAGVVQSPRYKIIEKKQPVAFWCNPISGHNTLYWYLQNLGQGPELLIRYENEEAVDDSQLPKDRFSAERLKGVDSTLKIQPAELGDSAVYLCASSGGTSGGAGSYNEQFFGPGTRLTVL.

This clonotype was picked up many times. J is TRBJ2-7 and V is TRBV6-5; TRBD1 or TRBD2 may be the D gene (5 bases each). V lost 0 bases, J lost 4 bases, and 10 bases lay in between. Germline-derived CDR1 and CDR2 are MNHEY and SVGAGI. This CDR3 has 14 amino acids. The CDR3 reads CASSYSGTDYEQYV. The CDR3 DNA is TGTGCCAGCAGTTACTCAGGGACCGATTACGAGCAGTACGTC.

This clonotype was observed a handful of times. The chain uses TRBV19 and TRBJ2-7, with a tentative D call TRBD1 (5 bases). The V gene's germline CDR1 is LNHDA and CDR2 SQIVND (reference sequence). V was cut by 9 bases and J by 0 bases, with 15 bases left in between. The CDR3 is 14 amino acids. The CDR3 here is CASKLKDSSYEQYF. CDR3 DNA sequence: TGTGCCAGCAAACTCAAAGACAGCTCCTACGAGCAGTACTTC. Supplemented by reference TRBV19 and TRBJ2-7, the full variable domain reads DGGITQSPKYLFRKEGQNVTLSCEQNLNHDAMYWYRQDPGQGLRLIYYSQIVNDFQKGDIAEGYSVSREKKESFPLTVTSAQKNPTAFYLCASKLKDSSYEQYFGPGTRLTVT.

This clonotype has at least ten counts. The rearrangement joins TRBV7-9 to TRBJ2-3, with D possibly being TRBD1 or TRBD2 (5 bases each). The V end lost 3 bases, the J end lost 0 bases, and 13 bases lay between the germline ends. The germline gives CDR1 SEHNR, CDR2 FQNEAQ (reference sequence). The CDR3 is 16 residues long. The CDR3 DNA reads TGTGCCAGCAGCTTGGGGGTCGGGGACAGCACAGATACGCAGTATTTT. Its protein is CASSLGVGDSTDTQYF.

CDR3 sequence (DNA): TGTGCCAGCAGTGTAACTAGCGGGGGATACGATGAGCAGTTCTTC. It specifies CASSVTSGGYDEQFF. The J gene is TRBJ2-1, the V gene TRBV12-3 or TRBV12-4; 11 bases line up with TRBD2. The CDR3 consists of 15 residues. The junction had 8 bases not matched to a gene; V was cut back by 5 bases and J by 8 bases.

The chain links TRBV20-1 to TRBJ1-1; D not resolved. The CDR3 consists of 12 residues. From germline, CDR1 is DFQATT and CDR2 SNEGSKA (reference sequence). V shed 0 bases and J shed 6 bases, with 8 bases lying between them. CDR3 in DNA: TGCAGTGCTAGAGATCCGGCGGCTGAAGCTTTCTTT. Its translation is CSARDPAAEAFF.

This chain uses TRBV6-5 with TRBJ2-2; 7 nucleotides align to TRBD1. CDR3 size: 14 residues. Trimming removed 4 bases from V and 7 bases from J; junction bases left unmatched: 6. Germline CDR1 and CDR2: MNHEY and SVGAGI. The CDR3 is CASSLTGFGGELFF. The DNA of the CDR3 is TGTGCCAGCAGTTTGACAGGGTTTGGCGGGGAGCTGTTTTTT.

V usage is TRBV7-6 and J usage is TRBJ2-7; 10 bases match TRBD1. CDR3 length: 16 amino acids. V lost 4 bases and J lost 2; bases outside the gene matches: 8. Germline V gene lookup returns CDR1 SGHVS and CDR2 FNYEAQ. The CDR3 DNA follows: TGTGCCAGCAGCTCCGACAGGGGGCCGATCCCCTACGAGCAGTACTTC. Translated, it gives CASSSDRGPIPYEQYF.

The chain uses TRBV7-2 and TRBJ2-1; D not resolved. CDR3 length: 12 residues. The germline V gene encodes CDR1 SGHTA and CDR2 FQGNSA. V lost 3 bases and J 9 bases, leaving 9 bases between the germline ends. The CDR3 sequence is CASSFGGIEQFF. For the CDR3, the DNA is TGTGCCAGCAGCTTCGGTGGTATTGAGCAGTTCTTC.

This clonotype turned up a few times. The chain employs TRBV20-1 and TRBJ2-7; 12 bases line up with TRBD2. Per germline, CDR1 DFQATT and CDR2 SNEGSKA (reference sequence). The CDR3 contains 16 residues. With V trimmed by 0 bases and J by 0 bases, 3 bases remained unmatched. CDR3 sequence (DNA): TGCAGTGCTAGAGATCGGACTAGCGGGGACTCCTACGAGCAGTACGTC. Its protein product is CSARDRTSGDSYEQYV.

This rearrangement joins TRBV7-9 to TRBJ2-6; TRBD1 agrees at 8 bases. The germline V gene has CDR1 SEHNR and CDR2 FQNEAQ (reference sequence). The CDR3 runs 19 residues. V gave up 5 bases and J gave up 6 bases; unmatched junction bases: 18. CDR3 sequence reads: CASSPRPGQAIQAANVLTF. CDR3 coding DNA: TGTGCCAGCAGCCCCCGGCCGGGACAGGCTATACAGGCGGCCAACGTCCTGACTTTC.

This clonotype was picked up many times. The chain recombines TRBV7-2 with TRBJ2-1; D might be TRBD2 (5 bases). V dropped 4 bases and J dropped 0 bases, with 10 bases sitting between them. Per germline, CDR1 SGHTA and CDR2 FQGNSA. The CDR3 is 15 residues long. The CDR3 region has the DNA TGTGCCAGCAGCTCCGGCGACTACTCCTACAATGAGCAGTTCTTC. It codes for CASSSGDYSYNEQFF.

V usage is TRBV5-1 and J usage is TRBJ2-3, with TRBD1 matching 8 bases. Trimming cost V 2 bases and J 0 bases; bases outside gene matches: 5. CDR1 is SGHRS and CDR2 is YFSETQ in the germline V gene. CDR3 length equals 16 residues. The DNA for the CDR3 is TGCGCCAGCAGCTTCCCGACAGGGGAGAGCACAGATACGCAGTATTTT. It translates to CASSFPTGESTDTQYF.

The V call is TRBV6-1, the J call TRBJ1-1; TRBD1 agrees at 10 bases. The CDR3 extends over 15 amino acids. V gave up 6 bases and J gave up 5 bases; unmatched junction bases: 9. Germline V gene lookup returns CDR1 MNHNS and CDR2 SASEGT. The CDR3: CASRSDRGRRTEAFF. The CDR3 coding sequence is TGTGCCAGCAGATCTGACAGGGGGCGCCGGACTGAAGCTTTCTTT.

CDR3 in amino acids: CSAILGGFMNTEAFF. The CDR3 DNA sequence: TGCAGTGCTATCTTGGGGGGCTTCATGAACACTGAAGCTTTCTTT. V gene TRBV20-1 combines with J gene TRBJ1-1, with D possibly being TRBD1 (6 bases). Trimming took 4 bases from V and 0 from J, leaving 15 bases between them. Per the germline V gene, CDR1 is DFQATT and CDR2 is SNEGSKA (reference sequence). The CDR3 length is 15 residues.

This clonotype was observed a handful of times. The chain recombines TRBV7-9 with TRBJ1-1, with D unclear. V lost 5 bases and J lost 4, with 14 bases in between. There are 14 residues in the CDR3. The V gene's germline CDR1 is SEHNR and CDR2 FQNEAQ (reference sequence). CDR3 amino acids: CASSLSIRPTEAFF. CDR3 DNA sequence: TGTGCCAGCAGCCTTAGTATAAGGCCCACTGAAGCTTTCTTT.

The chain uses TRBV24-1 and TRBJ2-1; D possibly corresponds to TRBD2 (5 bases). V was trimmed by 0 bases and J by 3 bases, leaving 11 bases between them. CDR1 and CDR2 from the germline V gene are KGHDR and SFDVKD. This CDR3 is built from 16 residues. The CDR3 is CATSDLHSRDYNEQFF. In nucleotides, the CDR3 is TGTGCCACCAGTGATTTGCATAGCCGGGACTACAATGAGCAGTTCTTC.

There are a few counts of this clonotype. This chain links TRBV7-9 with TRBJ2-2; maybe TRBD2 (6 bases). Germline-derived CDR1 and CDR2 are SEHNR and FQNEAQ (reference sequence). The germline V and J ends were trimmed by 7 bases and 4 bases, with 7 bases remaining between them. The CDR3 extends over 12 amino acids. The CDR3 sequence: CASIGSTGELFF. CDR3 nucleotide sequence: TGTGCCAGCATCGGGAGCACCGGGGAGCTGTTTTTT.

The V and J genes are TRBV6-5 and TRBJ2-2; D not certain. V dropped 2 bases and J dropped 0 bases, with 10 bases sitting between them. Germline CDR1 reads MNHEY; CDR2 reads SVGAGI. This CDR3 comprises 16 residues. CDR3 DNA: TGTGCCAGCAGTTACACGGATGTCGCGAACACCGGGGAGCTGTTTTTT. This sequence encodes CASSYTDVANTGELFF.

For the CDR3, the DNA is TGCGCCAGCAGCCAAGACCTTAGAAGATTTTTCGAAGGCCCCGCAACTAATGAAAAACTGTTTTTT. This gives the protein CASSQDLRRFFEGPATNEKLFF. The rearrangement joins TRBV4-1 to TRBJ1-4; D ambiguous. From germline, CDR1 is MGHRA and CDR2 YSYEKL. The CDR3 contains 22 residues. The V end lost 0 bases, the J end lost 0 bases, and 26 bases lay between the germline ends.

This clonotype showed up just once. The J gene is TRBJ2-7, the V gene TRBV27; 9 bases map to TRBD1. CDR3 length: 14 amino acids. Germline CDR1 and CDR2: MNHEY and SMNVEV (reference sequence). The J segment lost 4 bases and the V segment lost 7 bases, leaving 8 bases of the junction unmatched. The CDR3 nucleotides are TGTGCCAGCAATCCCCGGGACAGGGTGTACGAGCAGTACTTC. Translating it yields CASNPRDRVYEQYF.

This clonotype was seen repeatedly, ten times or more. Relative to the germline gene, one junction end is altered; a read error may explain this. The chain carries TRBV6-1 and TRBJ1-1; D call uncertain. Germline CDR1 and CDR2: MNHNS and SASEGT. CDR3 size: 14 residues. CDR3 in amino acids: CASSEWRGNAEAFF. DNA for the CDR3: TGTGCCAGCAGTGAGTGGAGAGGGAACGCTGAAGCTTTCTTT.